This TCR beta chain was captured by sequencing in a study of cytomegalovirus exposure and HLA in healthy donors. A note on this clone: Its antigen is still unknown.

Findings and caveats of the study: According to a subsequent analysis, TCR clusters identified in the first cohort showed a tendency to co-occur across the approximately 120 validation repertoires.

TCRdb's table, derived via immunoSEQ multiplex PCR, lists solely in-frame clones and lacks some. The profile shows 120,000 to 150,000 clones, almost 85% of them singletons. The sequenced sample consisted of PBMCs. This sequence originates from a woman in her 30s in good health and CMV-seronegative.

CDR3 sequence reads: CASSLSFPEDRRVHVSGANVLTF. The CDR3 DNA follows: TGTGCCAGCAGTTTATCTTTTCCGGAAGACCGCAGGGTGCACGTCTCTGGGGCCAACGTCCTGACTTTC. V gene TRBV27 combines with J gene TRBJ2-6, with D maybe TRBD1 (5 bases). The CDR3 has 23 residues. V shed 0 bases and J shed 0 bases, with 27 bases lying between them. The germline gives CDR1 MNHEY, CDR2 SMNVEV (reference sequence).